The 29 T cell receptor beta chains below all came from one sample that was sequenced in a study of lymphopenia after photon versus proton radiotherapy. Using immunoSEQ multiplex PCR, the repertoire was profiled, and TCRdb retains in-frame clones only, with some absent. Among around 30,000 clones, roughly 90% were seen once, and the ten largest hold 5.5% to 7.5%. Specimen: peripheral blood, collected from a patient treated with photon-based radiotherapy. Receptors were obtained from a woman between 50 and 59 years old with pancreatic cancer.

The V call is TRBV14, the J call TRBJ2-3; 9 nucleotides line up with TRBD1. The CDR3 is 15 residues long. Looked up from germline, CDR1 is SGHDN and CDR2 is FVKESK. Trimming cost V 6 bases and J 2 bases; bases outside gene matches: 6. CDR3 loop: CASSVTGGFTDTQYF. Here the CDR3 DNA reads TGTGCCAGCAGTGTGACAGGGGGATTCACAGATACGCAGTATTTT.

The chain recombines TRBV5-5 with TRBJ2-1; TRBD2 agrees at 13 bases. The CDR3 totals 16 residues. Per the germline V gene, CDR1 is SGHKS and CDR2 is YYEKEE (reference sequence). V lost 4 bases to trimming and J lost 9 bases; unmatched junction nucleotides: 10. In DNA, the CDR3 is TGTGCCAGCAGCCCAACCGGGACTAGCGGGATCTCTGAGCAGTTCTTC. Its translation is CASSPTGTSGISEQFF.

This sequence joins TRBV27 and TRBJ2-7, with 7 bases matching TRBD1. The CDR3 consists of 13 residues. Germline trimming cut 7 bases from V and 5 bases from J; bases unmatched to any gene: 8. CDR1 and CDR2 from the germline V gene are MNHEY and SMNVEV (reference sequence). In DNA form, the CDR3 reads TGTGCCAGCACCCAGGGGGAAGGTCACGAGCAGTACTTC. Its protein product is CASTQGEGHEQYF.

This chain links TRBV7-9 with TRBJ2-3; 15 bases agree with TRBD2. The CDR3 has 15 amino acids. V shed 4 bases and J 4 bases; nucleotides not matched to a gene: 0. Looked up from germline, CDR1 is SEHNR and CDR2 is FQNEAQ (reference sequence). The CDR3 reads CASSWTSGRADTQYF. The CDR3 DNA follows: TGTGCCAGCAGCTGGACTAGCGGGAGGGCAGATACGCAGTATTTT.

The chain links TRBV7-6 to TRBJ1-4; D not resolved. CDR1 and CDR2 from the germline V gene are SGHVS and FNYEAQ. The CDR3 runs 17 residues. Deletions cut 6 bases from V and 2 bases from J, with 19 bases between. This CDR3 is CASSPPRIGPTNEKLFF. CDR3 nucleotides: TGTGCCAGCAGTCCCCCCAGGATCGGCCCCACTAATGAAAAACTGTTTTTT.

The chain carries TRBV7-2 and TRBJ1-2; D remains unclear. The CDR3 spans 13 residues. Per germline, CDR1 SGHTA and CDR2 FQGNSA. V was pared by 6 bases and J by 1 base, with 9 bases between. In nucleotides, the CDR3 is TGTGCCAGCAGAGGCAGTTTTAACTATGGCTACACCTTC. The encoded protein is CASRGSFNYGYTF.

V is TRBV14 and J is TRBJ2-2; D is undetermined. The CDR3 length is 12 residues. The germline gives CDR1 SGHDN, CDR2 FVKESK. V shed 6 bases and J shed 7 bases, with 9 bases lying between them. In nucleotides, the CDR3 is TGTGCCAGCAGTCACTCGGTCGGGGAGCTGTTTTTT. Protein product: CASSHSVGELFF. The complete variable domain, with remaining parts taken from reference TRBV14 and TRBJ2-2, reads EAGVTQFPSHSVIEKGQTVTLRCDPISGHDNLYWYRRVMGKEIKFLLHFVKESKQDESGMPNNRFLAERTGGTYSTLKVQPAELEDSGVYFCASSHSVGELFFGEGSRLTVL.

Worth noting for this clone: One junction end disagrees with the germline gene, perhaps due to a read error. The CDR3 DNA is TGTGCCAGCAGCAAACAGGGGGCCTTGAACGCTGAAGCTTTCTTT. Its protein product is CASSKQGALNAEAFF. The rearrangement uses TRBV7-2 and TRBJ1-1, with TRBD1 matching 9 bases. CDR1 and CDR2 from the germline V gene are SGHTA and FQGNSA. The CDR3 runs 15 residues.

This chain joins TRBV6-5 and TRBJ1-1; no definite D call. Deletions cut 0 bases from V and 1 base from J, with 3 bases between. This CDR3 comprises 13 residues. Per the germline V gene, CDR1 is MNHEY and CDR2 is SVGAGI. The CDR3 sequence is CASSYSRNTEAFF. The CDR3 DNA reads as TGTGCCAGCAGTTACTCGCGGAACACTGAAGCTTTCTTT.

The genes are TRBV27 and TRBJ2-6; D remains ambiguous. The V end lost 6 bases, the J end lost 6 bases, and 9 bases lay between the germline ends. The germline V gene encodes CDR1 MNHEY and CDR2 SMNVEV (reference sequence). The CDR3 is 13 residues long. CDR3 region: CASSPLEANVLTF. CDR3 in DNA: TGTGCCAGCAGCCCCCTAGAGGCCAACGTCCTGACTTTC.

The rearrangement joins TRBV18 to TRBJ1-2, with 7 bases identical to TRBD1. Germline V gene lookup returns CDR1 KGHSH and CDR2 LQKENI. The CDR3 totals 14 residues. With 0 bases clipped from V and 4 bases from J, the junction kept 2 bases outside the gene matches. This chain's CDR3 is CASSPPDRVYGYTF. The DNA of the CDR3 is TGTGCCAGCTCACCACCCGACAGGGTCTATGGCTACACCTTC.

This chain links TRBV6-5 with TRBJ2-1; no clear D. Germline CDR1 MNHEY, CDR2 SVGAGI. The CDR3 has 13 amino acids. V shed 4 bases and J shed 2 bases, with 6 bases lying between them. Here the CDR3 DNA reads TGTGCCAGCAGTTCGACTGCCTACAATGAGCAGTTCTTC. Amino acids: CASSSTAYNEQFF.

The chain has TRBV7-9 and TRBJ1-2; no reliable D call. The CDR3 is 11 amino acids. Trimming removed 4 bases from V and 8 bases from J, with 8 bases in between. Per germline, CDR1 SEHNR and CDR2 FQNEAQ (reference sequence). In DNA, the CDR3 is TGTGCCAGCAGCTCCGAATCCGGCTACACCTTC. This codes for CASSSESGYTF.

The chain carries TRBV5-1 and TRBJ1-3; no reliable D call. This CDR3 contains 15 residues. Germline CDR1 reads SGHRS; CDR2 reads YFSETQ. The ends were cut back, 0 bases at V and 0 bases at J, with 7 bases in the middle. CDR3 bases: TGCGCCAGCAGCTTGGATGCCAGCTCTGGAAACACCATATATTTT. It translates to CASSLDASSGNTIYF.

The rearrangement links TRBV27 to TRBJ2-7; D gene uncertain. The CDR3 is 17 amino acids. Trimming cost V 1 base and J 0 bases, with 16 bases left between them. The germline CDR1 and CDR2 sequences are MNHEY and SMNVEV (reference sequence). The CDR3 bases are TGTGCCAGCAGTTTATTGCTACCGGACGGAAGCTCCTACGAGCAGTACTTC. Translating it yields CASSLLLPDGSSYEQYF.

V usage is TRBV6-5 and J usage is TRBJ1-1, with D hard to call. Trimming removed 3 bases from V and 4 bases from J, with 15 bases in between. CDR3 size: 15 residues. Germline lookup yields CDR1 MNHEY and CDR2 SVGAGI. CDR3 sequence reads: CASSYRSVSGTEAFF. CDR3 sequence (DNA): TGTGCCAGCAGTTATAGGTCTGTGTCAGGCACTGAAGCTTTCTTT.

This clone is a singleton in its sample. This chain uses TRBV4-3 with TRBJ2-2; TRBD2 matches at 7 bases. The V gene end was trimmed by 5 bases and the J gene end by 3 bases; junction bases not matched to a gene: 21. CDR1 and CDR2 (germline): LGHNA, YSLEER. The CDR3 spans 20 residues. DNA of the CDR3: TGCGCCAGCAGCAGCTGGGGGGGAGAAGTGGAAGTGGAGGACACCGGGGAGCTGTTTTTT. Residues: CASSSWGGEVEVEDTGELFF.

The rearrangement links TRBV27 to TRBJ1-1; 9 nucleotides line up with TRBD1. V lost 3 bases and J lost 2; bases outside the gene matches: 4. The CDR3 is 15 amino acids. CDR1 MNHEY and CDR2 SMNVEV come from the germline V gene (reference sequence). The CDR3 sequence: CASSFSDRGNTEAFF. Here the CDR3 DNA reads TGTGCCAGCAGTTTTTCGGACAGGGGAAACACTGAAGCTTTCTTT.

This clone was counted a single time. CDR3 region: CASSLLTGQKGSEQYF. CDR3 DNA: TGTGCCAGCAGCCTCCTGACGGGACAGAAAGGCTCCGAGCAGTACTTC. The rearrangement links TRBV14 to TRBJ2-7; TRBD1 agrees at 7 bases. With 4 bases clipped from V and 6 bases from J, the junction kept 15 bases outside the gene matches. The CDR3 extends over 16 amino acids. Germline lookup yields CDR1 SGHDN and CDR2 FVKESK.

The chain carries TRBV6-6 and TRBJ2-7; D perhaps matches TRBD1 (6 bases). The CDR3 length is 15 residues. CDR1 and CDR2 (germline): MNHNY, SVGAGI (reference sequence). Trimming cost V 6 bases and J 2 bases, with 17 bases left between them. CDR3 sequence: CASSENPDSAYEQYF. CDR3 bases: TGTGCCAGCAGCGAAAACCCGGACAGTGCCTACGAGCAGTACTTC.

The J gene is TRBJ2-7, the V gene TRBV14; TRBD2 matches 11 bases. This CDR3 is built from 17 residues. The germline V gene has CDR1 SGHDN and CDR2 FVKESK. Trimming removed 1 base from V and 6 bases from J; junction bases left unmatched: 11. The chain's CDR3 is CASSQGSLAGGLGEQYF. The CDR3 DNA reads TGTGCCAGCAGCCAAGGTAGTCTAGCGGGAGGTCTCGGCGAGCAGTACTTC. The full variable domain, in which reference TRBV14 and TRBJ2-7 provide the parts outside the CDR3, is EAGVTQFPSHSVIEKGQTVTLRCDPISGHDNLYWYRRVMGKEIKFLLHFVKESKQDESGMPNNRFLAERTGGTYSTLKVQPAELEDSGVYFCASSQGSLAGGLGEQYFGPGTRLTVT.

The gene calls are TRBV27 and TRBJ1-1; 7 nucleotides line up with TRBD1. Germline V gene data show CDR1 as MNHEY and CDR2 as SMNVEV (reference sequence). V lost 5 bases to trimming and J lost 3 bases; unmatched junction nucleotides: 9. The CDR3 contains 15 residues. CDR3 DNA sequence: TGTGCCAGCAGTCTCTCAACAGGGGTAGACACTGAAGCTTTCTTT. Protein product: CASSLSTGVDTEAFF.

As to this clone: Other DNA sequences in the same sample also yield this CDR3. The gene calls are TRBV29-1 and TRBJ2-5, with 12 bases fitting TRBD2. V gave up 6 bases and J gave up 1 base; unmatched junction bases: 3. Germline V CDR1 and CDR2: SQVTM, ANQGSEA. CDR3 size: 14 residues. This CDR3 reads CSVGLAGPQETQYF. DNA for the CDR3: TGCAGCGTGGGACTAGCGGGCCCCCAAGAGACCCAGTACTTC.

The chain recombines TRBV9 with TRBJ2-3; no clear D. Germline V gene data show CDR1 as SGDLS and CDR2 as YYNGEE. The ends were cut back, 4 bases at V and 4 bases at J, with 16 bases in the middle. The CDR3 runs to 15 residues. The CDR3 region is CASSSTVGSADTQYF. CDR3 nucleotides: TGTGCCAGCAGCTCGACGGTGGGAAGCGCAGATACGCAGTATTTT.

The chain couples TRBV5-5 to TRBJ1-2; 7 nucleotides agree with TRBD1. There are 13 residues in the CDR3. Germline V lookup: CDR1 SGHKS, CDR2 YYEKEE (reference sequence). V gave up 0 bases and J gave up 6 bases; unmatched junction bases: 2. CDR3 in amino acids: CASSLVTGNGYTF. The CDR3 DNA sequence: TGTGCCAGCAGCTTGGTGACAGGGAATGGCTACACCTTC.

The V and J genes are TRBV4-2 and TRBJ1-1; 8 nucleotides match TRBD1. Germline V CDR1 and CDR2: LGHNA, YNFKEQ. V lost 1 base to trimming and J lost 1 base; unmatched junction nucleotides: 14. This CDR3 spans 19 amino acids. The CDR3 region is CASSQVTTRTGPSNTEAFF. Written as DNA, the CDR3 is TGTGCCAGCAGCCAAGTTACTACAAGGACAGGGCCTTCGAACACTGAAGCTTTCTTT.

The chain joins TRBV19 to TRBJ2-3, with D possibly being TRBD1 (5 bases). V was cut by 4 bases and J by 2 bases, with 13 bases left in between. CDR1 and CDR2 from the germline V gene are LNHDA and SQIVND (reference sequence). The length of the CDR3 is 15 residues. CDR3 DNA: TGTGCCAGTAGTAGGGGCAGGGCCCCCACAGATACGCAGTATTTT. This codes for CASSRGRAPTDTQYF.

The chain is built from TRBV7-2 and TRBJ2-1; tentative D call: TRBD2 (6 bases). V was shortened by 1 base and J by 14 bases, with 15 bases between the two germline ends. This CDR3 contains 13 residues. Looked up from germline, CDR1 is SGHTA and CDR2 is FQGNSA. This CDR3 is CASSLGAFEREFF. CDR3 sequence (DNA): TGTGCCAGCAGCTTAGGCGCCTTCGAGCGGGAGTTCTTC.

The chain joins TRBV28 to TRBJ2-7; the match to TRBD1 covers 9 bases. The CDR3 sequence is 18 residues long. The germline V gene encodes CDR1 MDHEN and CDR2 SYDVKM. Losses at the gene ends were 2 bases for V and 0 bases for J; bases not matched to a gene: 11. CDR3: CASSLPSPGQGLSYEQYF. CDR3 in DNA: TGTGCCAGCAGTTTACCCTCACCGGGACAGGGCCTCTCCTACGAGCAGTACTTC.